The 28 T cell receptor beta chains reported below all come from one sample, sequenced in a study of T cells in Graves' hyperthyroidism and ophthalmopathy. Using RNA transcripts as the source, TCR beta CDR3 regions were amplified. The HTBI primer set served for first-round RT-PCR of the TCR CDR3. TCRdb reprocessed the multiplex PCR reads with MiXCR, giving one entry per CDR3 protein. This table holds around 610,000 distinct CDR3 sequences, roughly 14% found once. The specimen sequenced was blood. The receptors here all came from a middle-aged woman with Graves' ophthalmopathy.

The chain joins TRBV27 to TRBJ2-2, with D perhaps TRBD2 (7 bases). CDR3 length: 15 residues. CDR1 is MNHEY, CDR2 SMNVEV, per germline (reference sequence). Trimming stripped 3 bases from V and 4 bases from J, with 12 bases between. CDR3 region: CASSLAGAITGELFF. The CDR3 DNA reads TGTGCCAGCAGTTTGGCGGGGGCCATCACCGGGGAGCTGTTTTTT.

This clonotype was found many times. CDR3 loop: CASSEYRPSGHPGELFF. CDR3 in DNA: TGTGCCAGCAGTGAATATAGGCCCTCAGGACACCCCGGGGAGCTGTTTTTT. This rearrangement joins TRBV25-1 to TRBJ2-2, with D perhaps TRBD1 (5 bases). CDR3 size: 17 residues. Trimming left V 0 bases short and J 6 bases short, with 17 bases between. CDR1 MGHDK and CDR2 SYGVNS come from the germline V gene.

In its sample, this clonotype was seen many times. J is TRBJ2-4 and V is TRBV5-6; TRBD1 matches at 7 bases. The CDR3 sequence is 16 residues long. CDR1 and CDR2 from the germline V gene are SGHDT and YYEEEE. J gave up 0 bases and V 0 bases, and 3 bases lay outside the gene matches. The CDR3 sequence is CASSLGTGLAKNIQYF. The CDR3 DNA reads TGTGCCAGCAGCTTGGGGACAGGACTAGCCAAAAACATTCAGTACTTC. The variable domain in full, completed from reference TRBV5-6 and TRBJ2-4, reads DAGVTQSPTHLIKTRGQQVTLRCSPKSGHDTVSWYQQALGQGPQFIFQYYEEEERQRGNFPDRFSGHQFPNYSSELNVNALLLGDSALYLCASSLGTGLAKNIQYFGAGTRLSVL.

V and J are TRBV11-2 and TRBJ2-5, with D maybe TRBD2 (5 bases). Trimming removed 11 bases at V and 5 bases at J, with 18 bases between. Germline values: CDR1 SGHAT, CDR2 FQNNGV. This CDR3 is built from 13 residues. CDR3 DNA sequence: TGTGCCGGTGAGGGAGAGGGCGGGGAGACCCAGTACTTC. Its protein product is CAGEGEGGETQYF.

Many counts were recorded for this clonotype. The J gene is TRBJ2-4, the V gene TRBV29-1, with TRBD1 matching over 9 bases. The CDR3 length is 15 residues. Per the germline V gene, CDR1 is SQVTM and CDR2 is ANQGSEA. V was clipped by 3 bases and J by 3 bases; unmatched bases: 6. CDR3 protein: CSVEWTGQGKNIQYF. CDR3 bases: TGCAGCGTTGAGTGGACGGGACAGGGCAAAAACATTCAGTACTTC.

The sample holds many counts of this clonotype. CDR3 sequence (DNA): TGCAGTGGGGCAGGGGGGGGTCAAGAGACCCAGTACTTC. Translation gives CSGAGGGQETQYF. V and J are TRBV20-1 and TRBJ2-5; possibly TRBD1 or TRBD2 for D (7 bases each). The V and J ends lost 7 bases and 2 bases respectively, with 14 bases between them. The CDR3 is made up of 13 amino acids. Looked up from germline, CDR1 is DFQATT and CDR2 is SNEGSKA (reference sequence).

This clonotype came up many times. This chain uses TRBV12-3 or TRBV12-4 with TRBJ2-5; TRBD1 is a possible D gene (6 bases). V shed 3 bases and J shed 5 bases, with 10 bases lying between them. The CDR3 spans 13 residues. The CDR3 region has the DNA TGTGCCAGCAGTTTGTGGACAGCTGAGACCCAGTACTTC. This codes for CASSLWTAETQYF.

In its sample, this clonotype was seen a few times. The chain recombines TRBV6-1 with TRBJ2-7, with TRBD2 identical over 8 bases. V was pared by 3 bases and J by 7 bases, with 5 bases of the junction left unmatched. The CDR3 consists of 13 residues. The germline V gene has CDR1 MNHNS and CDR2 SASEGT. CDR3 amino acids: CASSESGSTEQYF. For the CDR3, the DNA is TGTGCCAGCAGTGAGAGCGGGAGTACTGAGCAGTACTTC.

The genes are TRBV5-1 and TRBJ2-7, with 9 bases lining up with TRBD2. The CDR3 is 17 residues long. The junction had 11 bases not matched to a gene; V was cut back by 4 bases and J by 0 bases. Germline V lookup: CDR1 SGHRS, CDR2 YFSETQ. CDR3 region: CASSLRVAGESSYEQYF. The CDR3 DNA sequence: TGCGCCAGCAGCCTGAGGGTAGCGGGAGAGAGCTCCTACGAGCAGTACTTC.

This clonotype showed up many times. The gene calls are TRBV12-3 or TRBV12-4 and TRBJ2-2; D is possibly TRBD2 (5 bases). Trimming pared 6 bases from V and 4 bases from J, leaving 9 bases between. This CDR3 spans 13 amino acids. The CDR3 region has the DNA TGTGCCAGCAGCTACGGGGTCACCGGGGAGCTGTTTTTT. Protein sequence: CASSYGVTGELFF.

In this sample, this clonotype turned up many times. The CDR3 loop reads CASSDRGSYGYTF. The CDR3 nucleotides are TGTGCCAGCAGCGACAGGGGTAGCTATGGCTACACCTTC. This chain links TRBV11-2 with TRBJ1-2; 8 nucleotides align to TRBD1. The trim removed 5 bases at V and 4 bases at J, leaving 3 bases unmatched. The germline V gene encodes CDR1 SGHAT and CDR2 FQNNGV. The CDR3 length is 13 residues.

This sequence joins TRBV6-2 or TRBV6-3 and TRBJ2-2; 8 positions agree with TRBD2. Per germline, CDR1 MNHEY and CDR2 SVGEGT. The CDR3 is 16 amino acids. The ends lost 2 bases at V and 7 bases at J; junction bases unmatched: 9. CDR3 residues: CASSYVPGGLVGELFF. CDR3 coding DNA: TGTGCCAGCAGTTACGTACCGGGAGGGTTAGTCGGGGAGCTGTTTTTT.

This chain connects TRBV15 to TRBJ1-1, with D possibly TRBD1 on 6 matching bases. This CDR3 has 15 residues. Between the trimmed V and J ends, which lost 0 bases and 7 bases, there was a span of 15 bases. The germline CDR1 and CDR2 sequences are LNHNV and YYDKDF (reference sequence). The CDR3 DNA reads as TGTGCCACCAGCAGAGACTACAGGGCGGTTGGTGAAGCTTTCTTT. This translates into CATSRDYRAVGEAFF.

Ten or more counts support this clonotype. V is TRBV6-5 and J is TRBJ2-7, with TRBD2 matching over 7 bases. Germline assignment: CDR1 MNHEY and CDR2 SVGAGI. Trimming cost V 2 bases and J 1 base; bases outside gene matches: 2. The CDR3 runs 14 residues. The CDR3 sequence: CASSYAGASYEQYF. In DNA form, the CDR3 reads TGTGCCAGCAGTTACGCGGGAGCTTCCTACGAGCAGTACTTC.

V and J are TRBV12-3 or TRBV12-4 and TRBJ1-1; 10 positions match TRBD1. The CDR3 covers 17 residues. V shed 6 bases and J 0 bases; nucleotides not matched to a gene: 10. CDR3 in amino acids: CASSLGTGVVVNTEAFF. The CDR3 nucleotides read TGTGCCAGCAGCCTAGGGACAGGGGTAGTGGTGAACACTGAAGCTTTCTTT.

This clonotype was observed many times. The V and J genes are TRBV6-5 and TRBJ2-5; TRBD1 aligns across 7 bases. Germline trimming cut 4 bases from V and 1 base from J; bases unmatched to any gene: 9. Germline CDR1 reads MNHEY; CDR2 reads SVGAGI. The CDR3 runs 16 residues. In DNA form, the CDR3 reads TGTGCCAGCAGTTCTCGGGACAGAGCTACCCAAGAGACCCAGTACTTC. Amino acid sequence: CASSSRDRATQETQYF.

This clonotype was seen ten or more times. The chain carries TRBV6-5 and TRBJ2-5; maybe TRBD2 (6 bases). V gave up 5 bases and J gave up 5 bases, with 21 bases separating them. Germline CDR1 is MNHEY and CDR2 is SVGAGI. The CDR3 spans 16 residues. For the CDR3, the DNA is TGTGCCAGCAGTAATCGGGAGATAACTTCCGGGGAGACCCAGTACTTC. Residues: CASSNREITSGETQYF.

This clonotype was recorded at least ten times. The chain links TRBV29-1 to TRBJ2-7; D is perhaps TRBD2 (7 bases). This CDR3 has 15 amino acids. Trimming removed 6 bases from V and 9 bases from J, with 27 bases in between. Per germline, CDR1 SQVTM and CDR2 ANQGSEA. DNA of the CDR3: TGCAGCGTGGGGGGGGAACAGGGTGTAATCGTTGGGCAGTACTTC. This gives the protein CSVGGEQGVIVGQYF.

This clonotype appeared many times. The CDR3 region is CASGTTSGNPYEQYF. The CDR3 coding sequence is TGTGCCAGCGGCACGACTAGCGGGAATCCCTACGAGCAGTACTTC. V and J are TRBV2 and TRBJ2-7; 11 bases are shared with TRBD2. The CDR3 length is 15 residues. The V gene's germline CDR1 is SNHLY and CDR2 FYNNEI. V was clipped by 8 bases and J by 2 bases; unmatched bases: 8.

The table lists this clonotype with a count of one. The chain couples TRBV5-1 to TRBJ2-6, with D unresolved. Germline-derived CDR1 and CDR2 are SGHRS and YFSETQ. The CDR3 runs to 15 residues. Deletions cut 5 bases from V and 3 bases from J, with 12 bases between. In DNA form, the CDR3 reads TGCGCCAGCAGTGTTGCGGACGGTGGGGCCAACGTCCTGACTTTC. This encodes CASSVADGGANVLTF.

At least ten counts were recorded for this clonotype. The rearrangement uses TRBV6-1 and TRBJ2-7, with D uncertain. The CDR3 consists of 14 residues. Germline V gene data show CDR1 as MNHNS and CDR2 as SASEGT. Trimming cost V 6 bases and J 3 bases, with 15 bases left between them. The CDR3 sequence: CASSPDGSLYEQYF. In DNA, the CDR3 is TGTGCCAGCAGCCCGGACGGATCCCTCTACGAGCAGTACTTC.

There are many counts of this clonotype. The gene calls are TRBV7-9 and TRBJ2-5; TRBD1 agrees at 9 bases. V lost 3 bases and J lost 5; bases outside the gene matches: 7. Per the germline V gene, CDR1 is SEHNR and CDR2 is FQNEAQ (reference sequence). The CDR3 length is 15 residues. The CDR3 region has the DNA TGTGCCAGCAGCTTGGGGACAGGGTCAACGGAGACCCAGTACTTC. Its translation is CASSLGTGSTETQYF.

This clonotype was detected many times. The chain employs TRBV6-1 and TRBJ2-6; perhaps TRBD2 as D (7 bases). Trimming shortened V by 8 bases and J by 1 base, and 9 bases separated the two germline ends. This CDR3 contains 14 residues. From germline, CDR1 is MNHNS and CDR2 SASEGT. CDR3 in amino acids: CASRGASGANVLTF. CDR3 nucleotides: TGTGCCAGCCGGGGGGCTTCTGGGGCCAACGTCCTGACTTTC.

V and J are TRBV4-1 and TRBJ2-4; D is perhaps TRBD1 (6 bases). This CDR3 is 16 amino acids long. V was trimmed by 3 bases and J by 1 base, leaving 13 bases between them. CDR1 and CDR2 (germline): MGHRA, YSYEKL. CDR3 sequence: CASSQLQGRAKNIQYF. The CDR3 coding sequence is TGCGCCAGCAGCCAGCTACAGGGACGGGCCAAAAACATTCAGTACTTC.

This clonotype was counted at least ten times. For the CDR3, the DNA is TGCAGTGCTAGAGATAACAGGGGCTATGGCTACACCTTC. Its protein product is CSARDNRGYGYTF. V gene TRBV20-1 combines with J gene TRBJ1-2; 7 bases line up with TRBD1. V shed 0 bases and J 4 bases; nucleotides not matched to a gene: 2. This CDR3 has 13 amino acids. Germline V gives CDR1 DFQATT, CDR2 SNEGSKA (reference sequence).

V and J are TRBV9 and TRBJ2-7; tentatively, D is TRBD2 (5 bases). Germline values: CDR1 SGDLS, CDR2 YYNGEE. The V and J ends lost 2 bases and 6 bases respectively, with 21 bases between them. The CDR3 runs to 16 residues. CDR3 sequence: CASSVVRALVGPEQYF. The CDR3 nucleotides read TGTGCCAGCAGCGTCGTGCGTGCACTAGTTGGCCCCGAGCAGTACTTC.

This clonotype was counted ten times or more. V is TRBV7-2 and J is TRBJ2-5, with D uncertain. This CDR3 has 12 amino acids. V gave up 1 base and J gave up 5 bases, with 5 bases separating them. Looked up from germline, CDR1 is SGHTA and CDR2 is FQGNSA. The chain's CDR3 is CASSLGYETQYF. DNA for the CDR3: TGTGCCAGCAGCTTAGGGTACGAGACCCAGTACTTC.

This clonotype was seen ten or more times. In nucleotides, the CDR3 is TGCAGCGTTGAGGACGGAGAAAGCTCCTACGAGCAGTACTTC. Encoded protein: CSVEDGESSYEQYF. The gene calls are TRBV29-1 and TRBJ2-7; D call uncertain. The V gene's germline CDR1 is SQVTM and CDR2 ANQGSEA. The CDR3 runs to 14 residues. Trimming stripped 3 bases from V and 0 bases from J, with 12 bases between.